The 3 T cell receptor beta chains below were found in one sample sequenced in a study of blood T cell repertoires in COVID-19. The method was immunoSEQ multiplex PCR; TCRdb's version includes in-frame clones alone and lacks a portion of them. The repertoire consists of approximately 170,000 clones, with around 84% occurring once and the leading ten covering around 6%. The sequenced material came from PBMCs or T cells enriched from blood (not recorded which). The receptors here all came from a man in his forties who had recovered from COVID-19.

J is TRBJ1-2 and V is TRBV11-1; a weak D match, TRBD1 (6 bases). V was shortened by 5 bases and J by 4 bases, with 11 bases between the two germline ends. The germline gives CDR1 SGHAT, CDR2 FQDESV (reference sequence). The CDR3 has 13 amino acids. CDR3 DNA: TGTGCCAGCAGCCGAGGGACAAGCTATGGCTACACCTTC. This sequence encodes CASSRGTSYGYTF. The full variable domain, with the rest looked up from reference TRBV11-1 and TRBJ1-2, is EAEVAQSPRYKITEKSQAVAFWCDPISGHATLYWYRQILGQGPELLVQFQDESVVDDSQLPKDRFSAERLKGVDSTLKIQPAELGDSAMYLCASSRGTSYGYTFGSGTRLTVV.

This chain connects TRBV7-9 to TRBJ1-2; D is undetermined. Trimming removed 2 bases at V and 6 bases at J, with 7 bases between. This CDR3 is 12 amino acids long. Germline loops: CDR1 SEHNR, CDR2 FQNEAQ (reference sequence). In nucleotides, the CDR3 is TGTGCCAGCAGCTTAAGCCCCGATGGCTACACCTTC. Encoded protein: CASSLSPDGYTF.

This clone was counted once. V is TRBV5-1 and J is TRBJ2-1; TRBD2 matches 13 bases. Germline CDR1 is SGHRS and CDR2 is YFSETQ. The CDR3 spans 15 residues. The V segment lost 2 bases and the J segment 8 bases; nucleotides outside the gene matches: 4. In DNA, the CDR3 is TGCGCCAGCAGCTTACTAGCGGGGGGGCTGGATGAGCAGTTCTTC. This encodes CASSLLAGGLDEQFF.